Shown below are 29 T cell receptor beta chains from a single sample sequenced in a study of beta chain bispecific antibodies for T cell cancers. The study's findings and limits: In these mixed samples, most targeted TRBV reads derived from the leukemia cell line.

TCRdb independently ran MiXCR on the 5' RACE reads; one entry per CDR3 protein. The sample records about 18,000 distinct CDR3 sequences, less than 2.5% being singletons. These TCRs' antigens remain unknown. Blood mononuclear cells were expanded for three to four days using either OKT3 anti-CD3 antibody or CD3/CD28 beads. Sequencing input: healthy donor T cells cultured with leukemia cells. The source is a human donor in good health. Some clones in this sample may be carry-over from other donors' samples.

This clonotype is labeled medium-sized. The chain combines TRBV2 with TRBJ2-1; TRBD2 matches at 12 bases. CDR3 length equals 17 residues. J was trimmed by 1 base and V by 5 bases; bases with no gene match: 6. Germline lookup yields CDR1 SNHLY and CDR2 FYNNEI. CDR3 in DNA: TGTGCCAGCAGTTTGAAACTAGCGGGGGGTTCCTACAATGAGCAGTTCTTC. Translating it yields CASSLKLAGGSYNEQFF.

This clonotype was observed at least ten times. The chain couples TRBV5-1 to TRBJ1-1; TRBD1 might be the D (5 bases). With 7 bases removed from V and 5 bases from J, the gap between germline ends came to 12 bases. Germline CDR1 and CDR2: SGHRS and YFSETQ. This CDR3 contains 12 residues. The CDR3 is CASFRDRTEAFF. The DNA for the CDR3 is TGCGCCAGCTTCAGGGATCGGACTGAAGCTTTCTTT.

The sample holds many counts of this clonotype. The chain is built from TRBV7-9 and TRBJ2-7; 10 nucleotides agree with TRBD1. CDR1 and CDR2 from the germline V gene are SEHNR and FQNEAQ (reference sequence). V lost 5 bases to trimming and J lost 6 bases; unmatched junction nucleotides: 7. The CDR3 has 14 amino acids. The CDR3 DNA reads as TGTGCCAGCAGCCCCGGGACAGGGGTTTCCGAGCAGTACTTC. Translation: CASSPGTGVSEQYF.

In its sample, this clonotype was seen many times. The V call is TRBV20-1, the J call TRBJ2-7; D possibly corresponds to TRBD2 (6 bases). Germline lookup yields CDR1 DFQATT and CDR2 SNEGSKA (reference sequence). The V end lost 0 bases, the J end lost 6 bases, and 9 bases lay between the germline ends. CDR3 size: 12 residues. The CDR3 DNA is TGCAGTGCTAGAGATGCGGGGACCGAGCAGTACTTC. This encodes CSARDAGTEQYF.

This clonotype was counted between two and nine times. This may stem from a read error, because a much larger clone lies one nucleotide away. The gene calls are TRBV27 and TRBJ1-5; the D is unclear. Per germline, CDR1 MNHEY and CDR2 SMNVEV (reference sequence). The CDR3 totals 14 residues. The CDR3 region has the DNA TGTGCCAGCAGTTTACGGGGAAGCAATCGGCCCCAGCATTTT. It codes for CASSLRGSNRPQHF.

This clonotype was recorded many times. CDR3 protein: CASSDGGVNTGELFF. DNA of the CDR3: TGTGCCAGCAGTGACGGCGGGGTGAACACCGGGGAGCTGTTTTTT. This sequence joins TRBV2 and TRBJ2-2; tentative D call: TRBD2 (6 bases). Germline lookup yields CDR1 SNHLY and CDR2 FYNNEI. This CDR3 spans 15 amino acids. The V end lost 3 bases, the J end lost 1 base, and 9 bases lay between the germline ends.

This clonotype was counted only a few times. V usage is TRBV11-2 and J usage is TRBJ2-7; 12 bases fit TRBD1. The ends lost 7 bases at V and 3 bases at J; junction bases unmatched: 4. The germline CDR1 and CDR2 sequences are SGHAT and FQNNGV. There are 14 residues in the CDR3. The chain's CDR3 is CASTGTGGFYEQYF. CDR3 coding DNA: TGTGCCAGCACGGGGACAGGGGGCTTCTACGAGCAGTACTTC.

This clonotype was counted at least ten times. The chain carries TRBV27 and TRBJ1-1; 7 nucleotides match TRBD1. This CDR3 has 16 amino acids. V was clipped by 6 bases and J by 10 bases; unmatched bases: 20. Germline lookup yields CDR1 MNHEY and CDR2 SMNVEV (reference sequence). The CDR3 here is CASSYSGTEVPLGAFF. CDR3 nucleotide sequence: TGTGCCAGCAGCTACTCCGGGACAGAGGTCCCTCTGGGAGCTTTCTTT.

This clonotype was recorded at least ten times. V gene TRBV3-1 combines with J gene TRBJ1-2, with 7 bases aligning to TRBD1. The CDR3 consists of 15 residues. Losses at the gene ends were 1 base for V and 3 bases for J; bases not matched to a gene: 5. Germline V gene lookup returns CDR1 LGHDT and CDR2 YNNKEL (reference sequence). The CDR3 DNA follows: TGTGCCAGCAGCCAAGCTCAGGGGGGCGACTATGGCTACACCTTC. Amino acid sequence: CASSQAQGGDYGYTF.

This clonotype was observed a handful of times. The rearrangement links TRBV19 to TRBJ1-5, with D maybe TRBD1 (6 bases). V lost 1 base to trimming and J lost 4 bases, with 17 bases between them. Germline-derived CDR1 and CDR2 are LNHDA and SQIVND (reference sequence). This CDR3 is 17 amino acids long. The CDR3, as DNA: TGTGCCAGTAGTATAGGCTATGAGTGGGGGGCTAATCAGCCCCAGCATTTT. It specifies CASSIGYEWGANQPQHF. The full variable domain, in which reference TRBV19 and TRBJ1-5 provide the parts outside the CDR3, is DGGITQSPKYLFRKEGQNVTLSCEQNLNHDAMYWYRQDPGQGLRLIYYSQIVNDFQKGDIAEGYSVSREKKESFPLTVTSAQKNPTAFYLCASSIGYEWGANQPQHFGDGTRLSIL.

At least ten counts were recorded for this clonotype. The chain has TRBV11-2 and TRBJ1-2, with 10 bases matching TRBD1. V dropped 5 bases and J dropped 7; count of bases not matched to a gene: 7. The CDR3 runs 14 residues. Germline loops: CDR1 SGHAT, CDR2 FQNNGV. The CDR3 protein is CASSQGTGALGYTF. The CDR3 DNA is TGTGCCAGCAGCCAGGGGACAGGGGCTCTTGGCTACACCTTC.

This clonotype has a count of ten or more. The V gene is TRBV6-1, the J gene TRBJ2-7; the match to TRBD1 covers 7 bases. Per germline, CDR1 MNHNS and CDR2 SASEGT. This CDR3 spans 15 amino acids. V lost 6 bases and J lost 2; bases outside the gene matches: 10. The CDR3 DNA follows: TGTGCCAGCAGCCCGGTACGGACAGGCACCTACGAGCAGTACTTC. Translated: CASSPVRTGTYEQYF.

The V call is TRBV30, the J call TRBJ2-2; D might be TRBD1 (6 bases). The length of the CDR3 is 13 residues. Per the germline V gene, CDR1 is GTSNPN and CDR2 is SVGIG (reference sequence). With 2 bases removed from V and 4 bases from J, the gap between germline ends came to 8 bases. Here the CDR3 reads CAWSRGSTGELFF. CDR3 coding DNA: TGTGCCTGGAGTAGGGGGTCCACCGGGGAGCTGTTTTTT. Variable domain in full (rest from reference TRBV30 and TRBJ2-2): SQTIHQWPATLVQPVGSPLSLECTVEGTSNPNLYWYRQAAGRGLQLLFYSVGIGQISSEVPQNLSASRPQDRQFILSSKKLLLSDSGFYLCAWSRGSTGELFFGEGSRLTVL.

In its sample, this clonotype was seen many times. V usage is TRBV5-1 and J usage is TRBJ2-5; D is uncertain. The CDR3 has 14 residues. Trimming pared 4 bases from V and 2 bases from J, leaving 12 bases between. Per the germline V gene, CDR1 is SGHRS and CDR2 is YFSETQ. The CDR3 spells CASSPFTEQETQYF. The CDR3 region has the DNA TGCGCCAGCAGCCCGTTTACAGAACAAGAGACCCAGTACTTC. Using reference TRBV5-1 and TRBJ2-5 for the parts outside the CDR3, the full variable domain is KAGVTQTPRYLIKTRGQQVTLSCSPISGHRSVSWYQQTPGQGLQFLFEYFSETQRNKGNFPGRFSGRQFSNSRSEMNVSTLELGDSALYLCASSPFTEQETQYFGPGTRLLVL.

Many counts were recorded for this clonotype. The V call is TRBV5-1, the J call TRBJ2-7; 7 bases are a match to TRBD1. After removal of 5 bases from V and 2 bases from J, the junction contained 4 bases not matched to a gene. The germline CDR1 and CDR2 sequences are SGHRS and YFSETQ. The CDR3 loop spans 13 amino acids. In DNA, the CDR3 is TGCGCCAGCAGGAGGGACAGCGCCTACGAGCAGTACTTC. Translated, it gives CASRRDSAYEQYF.

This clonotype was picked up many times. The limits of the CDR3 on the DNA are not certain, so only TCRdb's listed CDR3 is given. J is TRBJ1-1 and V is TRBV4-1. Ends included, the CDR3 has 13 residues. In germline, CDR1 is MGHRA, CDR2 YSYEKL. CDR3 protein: CASSQDLEREAFF.

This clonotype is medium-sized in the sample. The CDR3 loop reads CSVVEVSSGANVLTF. The CDR3 DNA reads as TGCAGCGTTGTAGAGGTTAGCTCTGGGGCCAACGTCCTGACTTTC. V and J are TRBV29-1 and TRBJ2-6; D remains ambiguous. The CDR3 is 15 residues long. Deletions cut 4 bases from V and 0 bases from J, with 10 bases between. Germline CDR1 SQVTM, CDR2 ANQGSEA.

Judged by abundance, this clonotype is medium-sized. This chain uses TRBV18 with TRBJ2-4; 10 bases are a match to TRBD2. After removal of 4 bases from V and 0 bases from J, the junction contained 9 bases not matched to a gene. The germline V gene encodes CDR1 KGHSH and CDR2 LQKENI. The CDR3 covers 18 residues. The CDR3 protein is CASSLTGLAGEAKNIQYF. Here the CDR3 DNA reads TGTGCCAGCTCACTTACGGGTCTAGCGGGGGAAGCCAAAAACATTCAGTACTTC. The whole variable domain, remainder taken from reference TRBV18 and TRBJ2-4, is NAGVMQNPRHLVRRRGQEARLRCSPMKGHSHVYWYRQLPEEGLKFMVYLQKENIIDESGMPKERFSAEFPKEGPSILRIQQVVRGDSAAYFCASSLTGLAGEAKNIQYFGAGTRLSVL.

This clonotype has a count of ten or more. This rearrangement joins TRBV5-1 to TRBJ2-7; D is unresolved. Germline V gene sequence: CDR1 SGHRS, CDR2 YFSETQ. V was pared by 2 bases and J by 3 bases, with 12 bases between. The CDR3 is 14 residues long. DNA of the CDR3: TGCGCCAGCAGCTTTGGACGTGGGAACTACGAGCAGTACTTC. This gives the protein CASSFGRGNYEQYF.

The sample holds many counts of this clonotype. In nucleotides, the CDR3 is TGTGCCAGCAGCTTAGCGGGCCAGGGGGTGACTAATGAAAAACTGTTTTTT. Residues: CASSLAGQGVTNEKLFF. The rearrangement joins TRBV7-9 to TRBJ1-4; the match to TRBD1 covers 7 bases. Trimming cost V 0 bases and J 2 bases; bases outside gene matches: 6. CDR1 is SEHNR and CDR2 is FQNEAQ in the germline V gene (reference sequence). The length of the CDR3 is 17 residues.

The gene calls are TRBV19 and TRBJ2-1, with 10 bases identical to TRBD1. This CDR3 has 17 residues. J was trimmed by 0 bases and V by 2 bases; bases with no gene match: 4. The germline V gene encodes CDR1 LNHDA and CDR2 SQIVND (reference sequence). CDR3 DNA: TGTGCCAGTAGTATAATGACAGGGGGCAGCTCCTACAATGAGCAGTTCTTC. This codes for CASSIMTGGSSYNEQFF. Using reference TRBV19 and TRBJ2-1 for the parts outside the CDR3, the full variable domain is DGGITQSPKYLFRKEGQNVTLSCEQNLNHDAMYWYRQDPGQGLRLIYYSQIVNDFQKGDIAEGYSVSREKKESFPLTVTSAQKNPTAFYLCASSIMTGGSSYNEQFFGPGTRLTVL.

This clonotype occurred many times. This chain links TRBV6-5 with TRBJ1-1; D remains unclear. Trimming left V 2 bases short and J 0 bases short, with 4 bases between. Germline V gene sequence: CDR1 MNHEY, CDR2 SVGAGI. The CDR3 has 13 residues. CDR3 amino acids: CASSYELNTEAFF. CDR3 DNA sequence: TGTGCCAGCAGTTACGAGTTGAACACTGAAGCTTTCTTT.

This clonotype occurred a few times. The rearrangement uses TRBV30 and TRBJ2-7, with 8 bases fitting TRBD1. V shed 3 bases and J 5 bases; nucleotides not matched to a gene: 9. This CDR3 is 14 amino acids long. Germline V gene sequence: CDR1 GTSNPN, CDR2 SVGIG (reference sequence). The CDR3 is CAWSARGQVHEQYF. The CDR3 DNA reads TGTGCCTGGAGCGCTAGGGGACAGGTCCACGAGCAGTACTTC.

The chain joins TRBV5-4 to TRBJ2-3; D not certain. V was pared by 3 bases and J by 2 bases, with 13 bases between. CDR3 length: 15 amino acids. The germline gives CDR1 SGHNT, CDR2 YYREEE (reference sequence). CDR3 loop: CASSSGFDFTDTQYF. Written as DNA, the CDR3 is TGTGCCAGCAGCTCCGGTTTCGACTTCACAGATACGCAGTATTTT.

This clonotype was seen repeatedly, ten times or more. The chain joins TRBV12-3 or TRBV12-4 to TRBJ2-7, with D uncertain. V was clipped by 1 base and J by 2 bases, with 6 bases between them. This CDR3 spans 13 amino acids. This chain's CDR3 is CASSLVSTYEQYF. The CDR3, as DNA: TGTGCCAGCAGTTTAGTGAGTACCTACGAGCAGTACTTC.

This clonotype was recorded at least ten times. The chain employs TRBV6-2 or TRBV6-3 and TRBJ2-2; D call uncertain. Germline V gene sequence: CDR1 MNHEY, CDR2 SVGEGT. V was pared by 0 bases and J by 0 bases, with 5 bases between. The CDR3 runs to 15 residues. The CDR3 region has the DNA TGTGCCAGCAGTTACTCGGATTCGAACACCGGGGAGCTGTTTTTT. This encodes CASSYSDSNTGELFF.

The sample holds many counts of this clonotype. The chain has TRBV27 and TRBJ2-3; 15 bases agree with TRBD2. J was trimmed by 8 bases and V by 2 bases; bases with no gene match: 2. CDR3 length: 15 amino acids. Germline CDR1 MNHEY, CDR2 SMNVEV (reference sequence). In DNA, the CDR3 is TGTGCCAGCAGTTTACTGGGACTAGCGGGGGGTACGCAGTATTTT. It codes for CASSLLGLAGGTQYF.

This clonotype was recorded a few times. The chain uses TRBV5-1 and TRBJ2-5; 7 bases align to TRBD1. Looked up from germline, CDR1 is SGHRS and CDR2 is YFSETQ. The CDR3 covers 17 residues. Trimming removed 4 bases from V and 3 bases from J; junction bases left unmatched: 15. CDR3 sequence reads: CASSPTTFTGEKETQYF. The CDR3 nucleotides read TGCGCCAGCAGCCCTACTACCTTTACAGGGGAGAAAGAGACCCAGTACTTC.

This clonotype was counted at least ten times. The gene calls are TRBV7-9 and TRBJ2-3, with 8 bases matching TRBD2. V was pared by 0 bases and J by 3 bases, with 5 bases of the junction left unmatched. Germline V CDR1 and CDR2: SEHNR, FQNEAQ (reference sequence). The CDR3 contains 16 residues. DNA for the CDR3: TGTGCCAGCAGCTTAGCGAGCGGGGGAGGAACAGATACGCAGTATTTT. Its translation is CASSLASGGGTDTQYF.